This entry is about one TCR beta chain. As yet, its antigen is unknown. On the day of bone marrow donation, the related graft donor provided peripheral blood. The sample comes from a study of T cells after posttransplantation cyclophosphamide. Study-level results: Skin or GI-infiltrating T cells shared few TRB sequences with blood. After PTCy, TRB diversity resembled that of CNI/methotrexate controls. Later blood repertoires were often dominated by clones from the donor CD8+ memory compartment.

This table comes from immunoSEQ multiplex PCR, and its TCRdb copy is limited to in-frame clones, with some not included. The sample yields about 12,000 clones, without any singletons. Per the germline V gene, CDR1 is MDHEN and CDR2 is SYDVKM. V was pared by 10 bases and J by 5 bases, with 17 bases of the junction left unmatched. The CDR3 length is 15 residues. Material for sequencing was PBMCs. The TCR sequence derives from a woman in her forties in good health, CMV-negative, and a related stem cell transplant donor. The chain links TRBV28 to TRBJ2-7; 7 nucleotides match TRBD2. The CDR3 protein is CATKDPGTMGHEQYF. Written as DNA, the CDR3 is TGTGCCACCAAGGACCCCGGGACTATGGGGCACGAGCAGTACTTC.